The sample holds a few counts of the clone carrying this TCR beta chain. Its specificity is unknown. The repertoire was sequenced with immunoSEQ multiplex PCR; TCRdb's copy has only in-frame clones and lacks some. The sample shows over 100,000 clones, 81% of them seen only once. These data belong to a study of radiotherapy plus CTLA-4 blockade in lung cancer. On the study more broadly: Of all patients, more than 15% responded objectively and around 31% showed disease control. Study observations and caveats: Tumor-origin TCR clones grew in blood after radiotherapy plus ipilimumab.

Germline CDR1 SGHDN, CDR2 FVKESK. Losses at the gene ends were 5 bases for V and 5 bases for J; bases not matched to a gene: 11. CDR3 length equals 16 residues. Focal radiation and CTLA-4 blockade (ipilimumab) were tested in chemo-refractory metastatic non-small-cell lung cancer patients. Material: peripheral blood, obtained from a patient treated with radiotherapy plus ipilimumab. The chain combines TRBV14 with TRBJ1-3; 8 bases align to TRBD1. The receptor comes from a human donor with non-small cell lung cancer that progressed on radiotherapy plus ipilimumab. Some clones in this sample may be carry-over from other donors' samples. The CDR3 DNA follows: TGTGCCAGCAGCGTCCGGACAGGGAACATTCGAAACACCATATATTTT. Its translation: CASSVRTGNIRNTIYF.